Listed here are 13 T cell receptor beta chains from one sample, sequenced in a study of blood T cell repertoires in COVID-19. The table came from immunoSEQ multiplex PCR; TCRdb's copy has only in-frame clones and leaves some out. The sample lists approximately 80,000 clones, 88% occurring once. The sequenced material came from peripheral blood. These receptors originate from a human donor in a cohort sampled during active COVID-19.

Only one count was recorded for this clone. The V and J genes are TRBV7-9 and TRBJ1-2, with unresolved D. Per germline, CDR1 SEHNR and CDR2 FQNEAQ (reference sequence). The CDR3 totals 17 residues. V gave up 1 base and J gave up 8 bases, with 23 bases separating them. The CDR3: CASSLVAVAQLGKGYTF. The CDR3 nucleotides read TGTGCCAGCAGCTTAGTCGCAGTCGCCCAACTCGGGAAAGGCTACACCTTC.

The gene calls are TRBV6-6 and TRBJ1-1, with 10 nucleotides matching TRBD1. The CDR3 contains 13 residues. Germline V gene lookup returns CDR1 MNHNY and CDR2 SVGAGI (reference sequence). The ends lost 10 bases at V and 1 base at J; junction bases unmatched: 3. CDR3 in amino acids: CATRDRGNTEAFF. The CDR3 nucleotides read TGTGCCACCCGGGACAGGGGGAACACTGAAGCTTTCTTT.

The rearrangement uses TRBV5-6 and TRBJ2-2, with 13 bases aligning to TRBD2. Trimming cost V 5 bases and J 4 bases; bases outside gene matches: 2. CDR3 length: 15 residues. Germline values: CDR1 SGHDT, CDR2 YYEEEE. CDR3 coding DNA: TGTGCCAGCAGACTAGCGGGGGGGCTCACCGGGGAGCTGTTTTTT. This sequence encodes CASRLAGGLTGELFF.

This clone was observed a single time. The chain combines TRBV11-3 with TRBJ1-1; no definite D call. Germline CDR1 is SGHNT and CDR2 is YENEEA. The CDR3 spans 13 residues. V lost 1 base to trimming and J lost 2 bases, with 5 bases between them. CDR3 coding DNA: TGTGCCAGCAGCTTAGTGACAAACACTGAAGCTTTCTTT. It specifies CASSLVTNTEAFF. Full variable domain (remainder filled in from reference TRBV11-3 and TRBJ1-1): EAGVVQSPRYKIIEKKQPVAFWCNPISGHNTLYWYLQNLGQGPELLIRYENEEAVDDSQLPKDRFSAERLKGVDSTLKIQPAELGDSAVYLCASSLVTNTEAFFGQGTRLTVV.

The rearrangement joins TRBV11-2 to TRBJ2-7, with 13 bases fitting TRBD2. The junction had 13 bases not matched to a gene; V was cut back by 4 bases and J by 4 bases. The CDR3 sequence is 18 residues long. The germline V gene encodes CDR1 SGHAT and CDR2 FQNNGV. The CDR3: CASSSTGLGTSGMYEQYF. The CDR3 region has the DNA TGTGCCAGCAGCTCAACTGGCCTGGGGACTAGCGGGATGTACGAGCAGTACTTC.

The chain joins TRBV11-2 to TRBJ2-1; 8 bases are a match to TRBD1. With 5 bases clipped from V and 4 bases from J, the junction kept 7 bases outside the gene matches. The germline V gene has CDR1 SGHAT and CDR2 FQNNGV. The CDR3 has 15 residues. The DNA of the CDR3 is TGTGCCAGCAGCCCCCGGGACAGGCGGTACAATGAGCAGTTCTTC. Residues: CASSPRDRRYNEQFF.

This clone appeared once. The chain's CDR3 is CASSMRGGNTEAFF. CDR3 nucleotide sequence: TGTGCCAGTAGTATGCGGGGAGGGAACACTGAAGCTTTCTTT. The V call is TRBV19, the J call TRBJ1-1, with D uncertain. Germline CDR1 is LNHDA and CDR2 is SQIVND (reference sequence). The CDR3 has 14 residues. Trimming stripped 3 bases from V and 1 base from J, with 9 bases between. Using reference TRBV19 and TRBJ1-1 for the parts outside the CDR3, the full variable domain is DGGITQSPKYLFRKEGQNVTLSCEQNLNHDAMYWYRQDPGQGLRLIYYSQIVNDFQKGDIAEGYSVSREKKESFPLTVTSAQKNPTAFYLCASSMRGGNTEAFFGQGTRLTVV.

The chain employs TRBV6-5 and TRBJ2-7, with 7 bases aligning to TRBD1. Germline-derived CDR1 and CDR2 are MNHEY and SVGAGI. V trimming: 6 bases; J trimming: 0 bases; junction bases outside the gene matches: 8. There are 15 residues in the CDR3. This chain's CDR3 is CASSRQGPYSYEQYF. DNA for the CDR3: TGTGCCAGCAGCCGACAGGGACCTTACTCCTACGAGCAGTACTTC.

This chain uses TRBV21-1 with TRBJ1-3. TRBV21-1 is termed a pseudogene. The CDR3 loop spans 19 amino acids. The CDR3 reads CASSKPPHGARKGEGTIYF. The DNA for the CDR3 is TGTGCCAGCAGCAAACCTCCCCATGGCGCTCGTAAGGGAGAAGGAACCATATATTTT.

The CDR3 nucleotides read TGCGCCAGCAGCTTGCAGAAGGGGGCCTACGAGCAGTACTTC. This translates into CASSLQKGAYEQYF. The chain employs TRBV5-1 and TRBJ2-7; D might be TRBD1 (6 bases). The CDR3 has 14 amino acids. Per the germline V gene, CDR1 is SGHRS and CDR2 is YFSETQ. V was shortened by 1 base and J by 2 bases, with 10 bases between the two germline ends.

The chain uses TRBV5-4 and TRBJ2-1; 15 nucleotides align to TRBD2. Per germline, CDR1 SGHNT and CDR2 YYREEE (reference sequence). V lost 2 bases, J lost 7 bases, and 4 bases stayed unmatched. This CDR3 spans 16 amino acids. The chain's CDR3 is CASSFGTSGRTNEQFF. The CDR3 DNA follows: TGTGCCAGCAGCTTCGGGACTAGCGGGAGGACAAATGAGCAGTTCTTC.

A single count supports this clone. This chain uses TRBV7-8 with TRBJ1-1; 7 bases match TRBD1. Per germline, CDR1 SGHVS and CDR2 FQNEAQ. The CDR3 length is 17 residues. V shed 5 bases, J shed 1 base, and the junction held 13 bases outside the gene matches. This CDR3 is CASSPSGGTGANTEAFF. The CDR3 coding sequence is TGTGCCAGCAGCCCCTCAGGGGGGACCGGGGCGAACACTGAAGCTTTCTTT. The complete variable domain, with remaining parts taken from reference TRBV7-8 and TRBJ1-1, reads GAGVSQSPRYKVAKRGQDVALRCDPISGHVSLFWYQQALGQGPEFLTYFQNEAQLDKSGLPSDRFFAERPEGSVSTLKIQRTQQEDSAVYLCASSPSGGTGANTEAFFGQGTRLTVV.

As to this clone: One end of the junction fails to match germline, which may point to a read error. V usage is TRBV10-3 and J usage is TRBJ1-4; 8 nucleotides align to TRBD1. Germline V gives CDR1 ENHRY, CDR2 SYGVKD. The CDR3 runs to 13 residues. CDR3 residues: CAISEFSDGQGSF. CDR3 coding DNA: TGTGCCATCAGTGAGTTTTCGGATGGACAGGGTTCTTTC.